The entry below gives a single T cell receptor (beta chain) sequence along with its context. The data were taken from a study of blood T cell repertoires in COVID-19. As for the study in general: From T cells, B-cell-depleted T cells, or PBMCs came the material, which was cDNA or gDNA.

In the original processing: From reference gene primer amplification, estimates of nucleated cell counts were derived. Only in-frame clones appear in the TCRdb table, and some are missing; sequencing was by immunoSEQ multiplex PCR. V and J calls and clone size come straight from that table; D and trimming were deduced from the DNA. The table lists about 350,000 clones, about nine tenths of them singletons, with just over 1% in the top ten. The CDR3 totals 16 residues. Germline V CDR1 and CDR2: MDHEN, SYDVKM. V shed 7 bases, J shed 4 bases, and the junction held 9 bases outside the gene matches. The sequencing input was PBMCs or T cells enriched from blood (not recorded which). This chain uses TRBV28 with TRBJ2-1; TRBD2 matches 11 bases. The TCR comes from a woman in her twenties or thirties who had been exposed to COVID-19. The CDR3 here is CASNTASGRPYNEQFF. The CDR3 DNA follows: TGTGCCAGCAATACAGCTAGCGGGAGGCCATACAATGAGCAGTTCTTC.